This T cell receptor beta chain was sequenced for a study of shared clonotypes between healthy human individuals (TCRdb year 2020). The study in broad terms: A couple of women and three men aged 18 to 49 years were included in the cohort. For each donor, CD4 naive and CD4 memory were each run on three plates, CD8 naive on two plates, and CD8 memory on one plate. The study deeply sequenced blood TCR repertoires of roughly five healthy adults to estimate repertoire size and the extent of clonotype sharing between individuals. Different laboratories and diverse techniques were used to prepare libraries and sequence TCR repertoires, to increase sequencing depth and limit assay-specific biases. Between about 0.9 and 10 billion PBMCs per donor were obtained by leukapheresis.

Using the deep immunoSEQ assay, multiplex PCR amplified TCR CDR3 regions from genomic DNA. Extracted genomic DNA from each cell subset was distributed evenly across all wells of several immunoSEQ 96-well plates, and each plate was treated as a replicate. For sorted subsets, roughly 0.2 ug genomic DNA, equal to 30,000 or so T cell genomes, was loaded into each replicate PCR. The purified libraries were quantified using a Qubit 3.0 fluorometer, sized with a Bioanalyzer 2100, and then quantified again using the KAPA Library Quantification kit. Each immunoSEQ 96-well plate was sequenced on its own single-read 150-cycle Illumina NextSeq 550 flow cell. Concerning the study's data processing: Because the immunoSEQ output included only junctional sequences and no quality scores, the filtering could not be the same as the filtering used for full-length reads. Sequences were annotated with PyIR, a Python wrapper for IgBLAST v1.9, and V/J genes and CDR3 were assigned using IMGT germline references. Reads were removed for weak V/J assignments (E-value above 1e-6), missing CDR3, stop codons, out-of-frame junctions, or ambiguous translated residues. A V3J clonotype was defined by an identical inferred V gene, J gene, and CDR3 amino acid sequence. The percentage overlap between two repertoires was calculated by dividing the number of shared unique clonotypes by the size of the smaller repertoire. RTK rarefaction, the Chao1 estimator, and Recon v2.1 estimates of unobserved clonotypes were used to assess repertoire richness. Generation probabilities for all TCRbeta clonotypes obtained by the gDNA method from a handful of donors were computed using OLGA. In its TCRdb copy, this immuneACCESS table keeps in-frame sequences only and misses some clones. Where compared with another copy, unresolved V genes explain less than half of these, and the others have no known cause. The V and J calls and clone size were taken over from that table, and D and trimming were inferred from the DNA. This sample lists 900,000 to 1,200,000 clones; around 82% were detected once. The ten largest clonotypes hold around 0.6% of the sample.

Broader findings and caveats from the paper: Because the study included only a small number of donors, the genetic and exposure-history diversity represented was limited. About 5% of naive CD4, roughly 3.6% of naive CD8, approximately 2% of memory CD4, and over 0.35% of memory CD8 clonotypes were shared across a few donors. Sampling was restricted to blood, and TCR repertoires in tissue are likely to differ from TCR repertoires in blood. Larger estimated clonotype richness was generally found for naive subsets than for memory subsets. Pairwise subsampling led to the expectation that sequencing depth would affect the degree of clonotype sharing among donors. Compared with non-shared clonotypes, clonotypes shared by all four sorted-subset donors had higher generation probabilities. Incomplete sequencing was indicated by rarefaction of sorted-subset datasets, despite the large sequencing depth.

This clone came up once. What antigen it recognizes has not been identified. Base qualities are missing; no much larger clone stands one base away. For CDR1 and CDR2, the germline V gene lists SGHVT and SQSDAQ. The CDR3 measures 16 amino acids from cysteine to phenylalanine. Only the CDR3 portion is preserved as DNA: 48 bases, with reading frame beginning at the first base. The junction shows trimming of 5 bases on V and 4 bases on J, and the gene matches do not reach 8 bases of it. Donors were healthy HIV-negative adults with no recently reported acute infections or vaccinations. All donors were Caucasian adults living in Nashville, Tennessee, USA. CD4+ T cells were enriched by magnetic negative selection, after which naive cells were positively selected on CD45RA and the negative fraction was taken as the memory subset. Blood was obtained by leukapheresis, after which PBMCs were separated by Ficoll-Histopaque density gradient centrifugation and cryopreserved in liquid nitrogen vapor phase. Analytical flow cytometry was used to check the purity and quantity of each magnetically sorted T cell population. Genomic DNA was isolated from every sorted fraction and measured by UV absorbance on a Nanodrop 2000c.

This receptor was identified in a man between 18 and 35 years old in good health. Some clones in this sample may be carry-over from other donors' samples. This receptor chain uses TRBV7-4 and TRBJ2-5; 12 bases in between match TRBD2. Sequencing was carried out using memory CD4+ T cells from PBMCs. According to the study, the label for this sample's cell subset or site signals: CD45RA-negative fraction. The DNA sequence is as follows: TGTGCCAGCAGCCCAGGTCCTAGCGGGAGGGCAGAGACCCAGTACTTC. Translated, this is CASSPGPSGRAETQYF.